Only a few counts were recorded for the clone carrying this TCR beta chain. Its target is not known. The authors amplified TCR beta CDR3 regions from RNA transcripts. Second-round multiplex PCR followed a first-round RT-PCR using HTBI primers. MiXCR, applied by TCRdb to the multiplex PCR reads, yields one record per CDR3 protein. The repertoire consists of 560,000 or so distinct CDR3 sequences, with 35% to 40% occurring once and the leading ten covering about 4%. This entry is derived from a study of Graves' ophthalmopathy and Graves' hyperthyroidism. The study's findings and limits: Discrimination between ophthalmopathy and stable hyperthyroidism by a 13-signature model showed more than 85% sensitivity and roughly 80% specificity. Blood also contained most of the expanded thyroid clonotypes above 0.001 frequency. Ophthalmopathy progression prediction by the model yielded a sensitivity of approximately 71% and a specificity of about 72%.

The CDR3 contains 12 residues. V shed 3 bases and J shed 8 bases, with 8 bases lying between them. Per germline, CDR1 MDHEN and CDR2 SYDVKM. The study excluded patients with other autoimmune diseases, uncontrolled infections, pregnancy or lactation. V and J are TRBV28 and TRBJ1-5; D gene ambiguous. This receptor was identified in an adult man with Graves' hyperthyroidism. Sequencing was carried out using peripheral blood or thyroid tissue (not recorded which). The chain's CDR3 is CASSFNPEPQHF. The CDR3 bases are TGTGCCAGCAGTTTTAATCCCGAGCCCCAGCATTTT.